This T cell receptor (beta chain) was identified in a study of shared clonotypes between healthy human individuals. As for the study in general: Used for every donor were three CD4 naive, three CD4 memory, two CD8 naive and one CD8 memory plate.

Produced via immunoSEQ multiplex PCR; TCRdb's table is partial and in-frame only. The sample holds 1.5 million to 2.5 million clones, about 95% seen once. This CDR3 comprises 15 residues. V lost 4 bases to trimming and J lost 2 bases; unmatched junction nucleotides: 5. Germline CDR1 is MDHEN and CDR2 is SYDVKM. General study results and limits: Several donors showed sharing of about 4.8% of naive CD4 clonotypes.

Comments on this clone: Its matching antigen is unknown.

The naive CD8 fraction comprised CD45RO-negative cells positively selected for CCR7 and excluded terminally differentiated effector memory CD45RA+ cells. Healthy and HIV-negative, the adult donors had no recent acute infections or vaccinations. The chain recombines TRBV28 with TRBJ2-3, with TRBD1 matching over 8 bases. Material: naive CD8+ T cells sorted from blood. The sequence was collected from a man between 18 and 29 years old in good health. This CDR3 is CASSSRDRYTDTQYF. In DNA, the CDR3 is TGTGCCAGCAGTTCCCGGGACAGGTACACAGATACGCAGTATTTT.